Below, 10 T cell receptor beta chains from the same sample are listed, as sequenced in a study of regulatory T cells in long-lasting Graves disease. Described time point: persistent/refractory GD, antithyroid drugs over 5 years with positive TRAb. Researchers made the TCR library from RNA that was extracted from PBMCs. Library construction for TCR beta used iRepertoire HTBI primers and Arm-PCR of CDR3 regions. TCRdb reanalysed the multiplex PCR reads using MiXCR and keeps one entry per CDR3 protein. The sample yields about 470,000 distinct CDR3 sequences, about a fifth seen once. Source: peripheral blood mononuclear cells (PBMCs), taken when the disease was refractory, from a patient treated with antithyroid drugs. These receptors were obtained from a female donor with Graves disease.

The CDR3 loop reads CASSLVETSGDSFLNEQFF. Written as DNA, the CDR3 is TGTGCCAGCAGCTTGGTGGAGACTAGCGGTGACTCCTTTCTTAATGAGCAGTTCTTC. The V and J genes are TRBV5-6 and TRBJ2-1, with TRBD2 matching 9 bases. The CDR3 covers 19 residues. Losses at the gene ends were 0 bases for V and 7 bases for J; bases not matched to a gene: 17. Germline CDR1 and CDR2: SGHDT and YYEEEE.

The chain links TRBV27 to TRBJ2-7; TRBD2 matches at 12 bases. The length of the CDR3 is 14 residues. Germline V gene data show CDR1 as MNHEY and CDR2 as SMNVEV (reference sequence). V dropped 6 bases and J dropped 7; count of bases not matched to a gene: 7. CDR3 bases: TGTGCCAGCAGCCTAGCGGGAGGGCCTTGGGAGCAGTACTTC. The encoded protein is CASSLAGGPWEQYF.

The chain uses TRBV29-1 and TRBJ2-6; TRBD1 might be the D (5 bases). V lost 7 bases and J 0 bases, leaving 19 bases between the germline ends. Germline CDR1 and CDR2: SQVTM and ANQGSEA. There are 17 residues in the CDR3. CDR3 DNA: TGCAGCGCTCGTAACAGGCCGGACGGCTCTGGGGCCAACGTCCTGACTTTC. Protein product: CSARNRPDGSGANVLTF.

Ten or more counts support this clonotype. The chain carries TRBV6-1 and TRBJ2-7, with TRBD1 matching over 9 bases. CDR3 length: 15 amino acids. Germline values: CDR1 MNHNS, CDR2 SASEGT. Losses at the gene ends were 2 bases for V and 5 bases for J; bases not matched to a gene: 7. As DNA, the CDR3 is TGTGCCAGCAGTGAATGGGACAGGGTATTCGACGAGCAGTACTTC. It yields the protein CASSEWDRVFDEQYF.

This clonotype appeared a few times. The chain carries TRBV9 and TRBJ1-2; D is unresolved. The CDR3 extends over 15 amino acids. Germline CDR1 is SGDLS and CDR2 is YYNGEE. V lost 2 bases and J 0 bases, leaving 11 bases between the germline ends. CDR3: CASSVFGEANYGYTF. In DNA, the CDR3 is TGTGCCAGCAGCGTTTTTGGGGAGGCTAACTATGGCTACACCTTC.

This clonotype was recorded many times. This chain links TRBV2 with TRBJ2-2, with TRBD1 matching 9 bases. The V gene's germline CDR1 is SNHLY and CDR2 FYNNEI. The junction had 1 base not matched to a gene; V was cut back by 7 bases and J by 4 bases. The CDR3 sequence is 13 residues long. In DNA, the CDR3 is TGTGCCAGCAAGACAGGGGGCACCGGGGAGCTGTTTTTT. Encoded protein: CASKTGGTGELFF.

The rearrangement links TRBV29-1 to TRBJ2-4, with D possibly being TRBD1 or TRBD2 (5 bases each). Germline CDR1 SQVTM, CDR2 ANQGSEA. The CDR3 consists of 11 residues. Trimming stripped 7 bases from V and 7 bases from J, with 11 bases between. The CDR3 bases are TGCAGCGCCCGGGACGGGAACATTCAGTACTTC. Translation gives CSARDGNIQYF.

This clonotype was counted many times. V gene TRBV11-2 combines with J gene TRBJ1-1; D may be TRBD1 (5 bases). Germline CDR1 reads SGHAT; CDR2 reads FQNNGV. Between the trimmed V and J ends, which lost 5 bases and 1 base, there was a span of 14 bases. The CDR3 length is 15 residues. In nucleotides, the CDR3 is TGTGCCAGCAGCCCCCCCGGGGGAACGAACACTGAAGCTTTCTTT. It translates to CASSPPGGTNTEAFF.

Ten or more counts support this clonotype. The chain joins TRBV3-1 to TRBJ1-2; 9 positions agree with TRBD1. With 0 bases clipped from V and 8 bases from J, the junction kept 7 bases outside the gene matches. The CDR3 covers 15 residues. Germline assignment: CDR1 LGHDT and CDR2 YNNKEL (reference sequence). This CDR3 reads CASSQDRTGANGYTF. DNA for the CDR3: TGTGCCAGCAGCCAAGATAGGACAGGGGCTAACGGCTACACCTTC.

The chain combines TRBV2 with TRBJ2-3, with a tentative D call TRBD2 (7 bases). Germline values: CDR1 SNHLY, CDR2 FYNNEI. The CDR3 is made up of 19 amino acids. V was shortened by 6 bases and J by 3 bases, with 28 bases between the two germline ends. Here the CDR3 reads CASSPIGGPGPQGTDTQYF. The CDR3 DNA is TGTGCCAGCAGCCCTATCGGGGGGCCGGGACCCCAAGGAACAGATACGCAGTATTTT.